The clone carrying this T cell receptor beta chain was counted only a few times. CDR3 length: 15 amino acids. V trimming: 8 bases; J trimming: 8 bases; junction bases outside the gene matches: 12. Germline V gene sequence: CDR1 MDHEN, CDR2 SYDVKM. Per the authors' pipeline: It was from reference gene primer amplification that nucleated cell counts were estimated. Sequencing was performed with immunoSEQ multiplex PCR; in TCRdb, only in-frame clones are kept and a portion is missing. The DNA was the basis for D and trimming; V, J and clone size are from that table. The table shows more than 110,000 clones, with under 85% occurring only once. This entry belongs to a study of blood T cell repertoires in COVID-19. Overall study: Specimens from acute and convalescent COVID-19 originated in the United States, Italy and Spain. Sample material is recorded as cDNA or gDNA derived from T cells, B-cell-depleted T cells, or PBMCs.

The TCR comes from a woman of 80 years or more in a cohort sampled during active or convalescent COVID-19. The rearrangement uses TRBV28 and TRBJ2-1, with 10 bases lining up with TRBD1. Material: peripheral blood. Here the CDR3 reads CASGVGGTGVDEQFF. As DNA, the CDR3 is TGTGCCAGCGGGGTTGGAGGGACAGGGGTGGATGAGCAGTTCTTC.